This T cell receptor beta chain was captured by sequencing in a study of shared clonotypes between healthy human individuals. Sequencing used immunoSEQ multiplex PCR; TCRdb keeps in-frame clones, though not all of them. The sample yields around 1.5 million clones, approximately 98% seen once. Sequenced: naive CD4+ T cells sorted from blood. Documented subset: CD45RA+ positively selected. The TCR originated in a man aged 30-40 years in good health.

In DNA, the CDR3 is TGTGCCAGCACCACCGGGGCTCACGCCTACGAGCAGTACTTC. The encoded protein is CASTTGAHAYEQYF. This chain connects TRBV6-6 to TRBJ2-7; the D call may be TRBD1 or TRBD2 (5 bases each). Germline-derived CDR1 and CDR2 are MNHNY and SVGAGI (reference sequence). The V and J ends lost 7 bases and 2 bases respectively, with 15 bases between them. The CDR3 extends over 14 amino acids.